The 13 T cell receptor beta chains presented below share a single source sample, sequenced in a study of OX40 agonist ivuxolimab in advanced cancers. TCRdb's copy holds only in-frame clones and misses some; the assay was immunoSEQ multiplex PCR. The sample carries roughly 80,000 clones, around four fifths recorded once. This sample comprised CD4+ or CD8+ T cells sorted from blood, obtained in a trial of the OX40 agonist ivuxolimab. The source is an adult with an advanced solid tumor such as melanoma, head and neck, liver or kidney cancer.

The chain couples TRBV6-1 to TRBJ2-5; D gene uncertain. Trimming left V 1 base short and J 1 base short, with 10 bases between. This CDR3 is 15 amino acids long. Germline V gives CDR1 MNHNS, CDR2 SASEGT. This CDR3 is CASSEGPGRQETQYF. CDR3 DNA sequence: TGTGCCAGCAGTGAAGGGCCAGGCCGCCAAGAGACCCAGTACTTC.

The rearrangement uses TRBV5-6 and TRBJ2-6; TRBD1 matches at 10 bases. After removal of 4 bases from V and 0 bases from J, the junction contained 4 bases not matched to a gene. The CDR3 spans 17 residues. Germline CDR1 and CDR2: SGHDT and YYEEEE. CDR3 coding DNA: TGTGCCAGCAGCCTGGACAGGGGGACCTCTGGGGCCAACGTCCTGACTTTC. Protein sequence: CASSLDRGTSGANVLTF.

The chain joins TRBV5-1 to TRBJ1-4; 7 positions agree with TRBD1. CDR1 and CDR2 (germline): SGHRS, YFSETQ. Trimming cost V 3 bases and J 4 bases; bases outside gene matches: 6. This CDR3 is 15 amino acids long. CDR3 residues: CASSSTGTVNEKLFF. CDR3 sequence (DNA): TGCGCCAGCAGCTCCACCGGGACAGTTAATGAAAAACTGTTTTTT.

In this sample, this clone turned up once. The CDR3 here is CASSVFEGQSSYEQYF. CDR3 DNA: TGTGCCAGTAGTGTCTTCGAGGGACAGAGCTCCTACGAGCAGTACTTC. V usage is TRBV19 and J usage is TRBJ2-7; 7 positions agree with TRBD1. This CDR3 has 16 residues. CDR1 is LNHDA, CDR2 SQIVND, per germline (reference sequence). V lost 5 bases and J lost 0; bases outside the gene matches: 10. Supplemented by reference TRBV19 and TRBJ2-7, the full variable domain reads DGGITQSPKYLFRKEGQNVTLSCEQNLNHDAMYWYRQDPGQGLRLIYYSQIVNDFQKGDIAEGYSVSREKKESFPLTVTSAQKNPTAFYLCASSVFEGQSSYEQYFGPGTRLTVT.

Written as DNA, the CDR3 is TGTGCCAGCATGCGACTAGCGGGGGGTATAGGAGAGACCCAGTACTTC. This translates into CASMRLAGGIGETQYF. This chain links TRBV5-4 with TRBJ2-5; 13 bases are a match to TRBD2. Germline V lookup: CDR1 SGHNT, CDR2 YYREEE (reference sequence). The CDR3 is made up of 16 amino acids. V lost 6 bases to trimming and J lost 4 bases; unmatched junction nucleotides: 9.

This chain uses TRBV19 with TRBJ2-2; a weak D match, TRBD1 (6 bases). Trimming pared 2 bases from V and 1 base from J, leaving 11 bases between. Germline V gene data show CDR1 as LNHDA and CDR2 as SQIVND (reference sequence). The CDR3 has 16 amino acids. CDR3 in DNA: TGTGCCAGTAGTATATGGGGGCCCGGGAACACCGGGGAGCTGTTTTTT. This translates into CASSIWGPGNTGELFF.

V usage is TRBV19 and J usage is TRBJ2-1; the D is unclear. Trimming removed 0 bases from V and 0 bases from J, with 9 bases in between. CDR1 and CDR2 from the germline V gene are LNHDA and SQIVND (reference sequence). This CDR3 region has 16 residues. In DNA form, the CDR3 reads TGTGCCAGTAGTATAGATCAACCTTACTCCTACAATGAGCAGTTCTTC. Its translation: CASSIDQPYSYNEQFF. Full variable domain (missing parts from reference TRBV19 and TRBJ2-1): DGGITQSPKYLFRKEGQNVTLSCEQNLNHDAMYWYRQDPGQGLRLIYYSQIVNDFQKGDIAEGYSVSREKKESFPLTVTSAQKNPTAFYLCASSIDQPYSYNEQFFGPGTRLTVL.

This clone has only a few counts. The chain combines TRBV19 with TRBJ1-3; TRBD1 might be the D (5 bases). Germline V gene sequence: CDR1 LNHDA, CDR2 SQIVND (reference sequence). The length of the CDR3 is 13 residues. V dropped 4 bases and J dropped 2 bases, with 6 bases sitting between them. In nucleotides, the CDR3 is TGTGCCAGTAGTAGGGGCCCTGGAAACACCATATATTTT. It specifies CASSRGPGNTIYF. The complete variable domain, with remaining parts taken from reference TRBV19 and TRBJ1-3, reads DGGITQSPKYLFRKEGQNVTLSCEQNLNHDAMYWYRQDPGQGLRLIYYSQIVNDFQKGDIAEGYSVSREKKESFPLTVTSAQKNPTAFYLCASSRGPGNTIYFGEGSWLTVV.

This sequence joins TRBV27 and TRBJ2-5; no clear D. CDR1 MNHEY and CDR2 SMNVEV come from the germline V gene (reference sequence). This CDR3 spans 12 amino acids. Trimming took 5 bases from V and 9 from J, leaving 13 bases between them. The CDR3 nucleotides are TGTGCCAGCAGTCCCACTCCGACTTCCCAGTACTTC. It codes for CASSPTPTSQYF.

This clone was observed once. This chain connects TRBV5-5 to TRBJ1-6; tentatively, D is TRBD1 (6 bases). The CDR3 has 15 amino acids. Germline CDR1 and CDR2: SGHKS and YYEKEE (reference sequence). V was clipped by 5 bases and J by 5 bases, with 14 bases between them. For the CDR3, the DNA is TGTGCCAGCAGGAACCTACAGGGTAATAATTCACCCCTCCACTTT. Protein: CASRNLQGNNSPLHF.

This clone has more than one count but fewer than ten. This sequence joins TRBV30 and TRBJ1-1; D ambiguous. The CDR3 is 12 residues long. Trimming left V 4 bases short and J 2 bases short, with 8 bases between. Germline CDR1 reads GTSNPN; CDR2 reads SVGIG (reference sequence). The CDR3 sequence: CAWKQPNTEAFF. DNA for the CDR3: TGTGCCTGGAAACAGCCAAACACTGAAGCTTTCTTT.

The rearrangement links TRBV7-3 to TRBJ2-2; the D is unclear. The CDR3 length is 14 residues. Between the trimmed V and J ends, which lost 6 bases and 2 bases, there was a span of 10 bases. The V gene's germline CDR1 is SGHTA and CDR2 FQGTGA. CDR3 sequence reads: CASRDQKNTGELFF. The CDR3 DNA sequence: TGTGCCAGCAGGGACCAAAAAAACACCGGGGAGCTGTTTTTT.

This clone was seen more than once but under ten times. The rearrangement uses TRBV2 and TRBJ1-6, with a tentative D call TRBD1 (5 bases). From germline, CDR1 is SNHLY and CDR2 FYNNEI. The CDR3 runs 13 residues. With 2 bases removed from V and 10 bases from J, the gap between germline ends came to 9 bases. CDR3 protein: CASSEQWDSPLHF. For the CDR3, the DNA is TGTGCCAGCAGTGAACAGTGGGACTCACCCCTCCACTTT.